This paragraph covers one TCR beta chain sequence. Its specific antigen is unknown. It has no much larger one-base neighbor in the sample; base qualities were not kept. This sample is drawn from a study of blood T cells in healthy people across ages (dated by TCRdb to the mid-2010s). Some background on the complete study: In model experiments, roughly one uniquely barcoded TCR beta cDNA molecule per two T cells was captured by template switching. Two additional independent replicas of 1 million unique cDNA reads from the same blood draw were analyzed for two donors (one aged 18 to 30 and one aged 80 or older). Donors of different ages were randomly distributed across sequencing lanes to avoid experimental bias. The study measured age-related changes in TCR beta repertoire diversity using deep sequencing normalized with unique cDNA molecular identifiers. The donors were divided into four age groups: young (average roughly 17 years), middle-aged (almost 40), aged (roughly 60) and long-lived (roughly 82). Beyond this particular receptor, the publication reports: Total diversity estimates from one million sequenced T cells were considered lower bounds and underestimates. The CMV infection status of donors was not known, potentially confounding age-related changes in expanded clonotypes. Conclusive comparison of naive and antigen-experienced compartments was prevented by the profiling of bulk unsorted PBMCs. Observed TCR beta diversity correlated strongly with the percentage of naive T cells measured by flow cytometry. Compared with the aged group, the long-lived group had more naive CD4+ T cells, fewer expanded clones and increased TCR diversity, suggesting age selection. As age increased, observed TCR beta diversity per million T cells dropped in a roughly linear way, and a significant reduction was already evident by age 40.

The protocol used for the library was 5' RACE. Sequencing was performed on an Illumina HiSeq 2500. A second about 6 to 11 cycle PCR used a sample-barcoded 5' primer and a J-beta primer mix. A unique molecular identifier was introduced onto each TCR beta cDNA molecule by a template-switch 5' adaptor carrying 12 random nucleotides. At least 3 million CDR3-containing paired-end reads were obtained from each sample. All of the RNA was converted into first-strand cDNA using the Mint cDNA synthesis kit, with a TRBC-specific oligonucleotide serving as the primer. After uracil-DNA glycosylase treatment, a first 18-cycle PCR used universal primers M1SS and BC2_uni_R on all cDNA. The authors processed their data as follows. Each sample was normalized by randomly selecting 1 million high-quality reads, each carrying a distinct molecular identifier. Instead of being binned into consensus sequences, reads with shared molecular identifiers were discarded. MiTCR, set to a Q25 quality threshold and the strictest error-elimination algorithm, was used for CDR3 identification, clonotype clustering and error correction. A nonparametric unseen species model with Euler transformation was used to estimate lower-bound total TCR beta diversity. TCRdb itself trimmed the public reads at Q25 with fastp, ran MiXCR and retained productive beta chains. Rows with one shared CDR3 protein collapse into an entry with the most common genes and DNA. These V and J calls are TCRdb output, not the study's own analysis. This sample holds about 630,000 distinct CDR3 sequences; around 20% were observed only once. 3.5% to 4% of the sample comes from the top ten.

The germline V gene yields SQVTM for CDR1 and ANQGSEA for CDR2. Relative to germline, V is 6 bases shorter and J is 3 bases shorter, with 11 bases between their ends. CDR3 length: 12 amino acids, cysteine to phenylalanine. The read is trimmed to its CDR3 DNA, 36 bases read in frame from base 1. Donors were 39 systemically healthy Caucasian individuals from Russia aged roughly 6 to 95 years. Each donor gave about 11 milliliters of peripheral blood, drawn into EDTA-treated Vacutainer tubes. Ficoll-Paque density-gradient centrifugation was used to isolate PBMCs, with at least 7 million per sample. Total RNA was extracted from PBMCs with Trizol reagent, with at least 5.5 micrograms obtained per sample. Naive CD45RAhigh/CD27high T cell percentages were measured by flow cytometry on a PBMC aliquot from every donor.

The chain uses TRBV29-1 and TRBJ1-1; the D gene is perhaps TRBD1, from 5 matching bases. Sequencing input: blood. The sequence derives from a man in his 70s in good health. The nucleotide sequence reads TGCAGCGTCACTGCAGGGCACACTGAAGCTTTCTTT. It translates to CSVTAGHTEAFF.